Here is one T cell receptor (beta chain) with its context. This CDR3 has 13 residues. V gave up 6 bases and J gave up 3 bases, with 11 bases separating them. The V gene's germline CDR1 is MNHNY and CDR2 SVGAGI (reference sequence). The record originates from a study of blood T cell repertoires in COVID-19. Across the study: Samples taken during acute and convalescent COVID-19 were collected in the United States, Italy and Spain. T cells, B-cell-depleted T cells, or PBMCs provided the cDNA or gDNA that served as material.

The authors' processing: For nucleated cells, counts were estimated from reference gene primer amplification. Sequencing was performed with immunoSEQ multiplex PCR; in TCRdb, only in-frame clones are kept and a portion is missing. From that table come the V and J calls and clone size; the DNA was used to work out D and trimming. In the table there are about 250,000 clones, 80% to 85% of which are singletons. The receptor's source is a woman aged 40 to 50 who had recovered from COVID-19. V gene TRBV6-6 combines with J gene TRBJ1-2; D is unresolved. Sequenced material: peripheral blood. Here the CDR3 reads CASRTQRDYGYTF. The CDR3 DNA follows: TGTGCCAGCAGAACTCAACGAGACTATGGCTACACCTTC.